The rows below give T cell receptor beta chains drawn from one sample of a study of human T cells and chemical hapten exposure. TCRdb independently ran MiXCR on the RACE reads; one entry per CDR3 protein. Found here are around 44,000 distinct CDR3 sequences, about 4.2% of them singletons; the top ten hold 20% to 30%. Specimen: whole blood, collected in connection with sensitization to the hapten diphenylcyclopropenone (DPC). The receptors were sampled from a man aged 45-60 years with alopecia areata. Some clones in this sample may be carry-over from other donors' samples. Each CDR3 is given with its conserved first and last residue. Each record gives: J gene, clone size, D gene, V gene, CDR3 DNA, CDR3 protein. The D gene is left open where the match is weak. Size is stated as once, few or many counts, or a class when the clone is expanded.

>TRBJ2-3|many|TRBD2|TRBV4-2
TGTGCCAGCAGACGGGACTACACGCAGTATTTT
CASRRDYTQYF
>TRBJ2-1|many|TRBD2|TRBV5-5
TGTGCCAGCAGCCCGACGGGACTAGCGGGAGTCCATGAGCAGTTCTTC
CASSPTGLAGVHEQFF
>TRBJ1-6|few|NA|TRBV20-1
TGCAGTGCTCAAGGGGAGACTAGGGCACCCCTCCACTTT
CSAQGETRAPLHF
>TRBJ2-7|many|TRBD2|TRBV6-2/TRBV6-3
TGTGCCAGCAGTTACCCCCGCGGGGCGGGAGGAAACGAGCAGTACTTC
CASSYPRGAGGNEQYF
>TRBJ1-5|many|NA|TRBV12-3/TRBV12-4
TGTGCCAGCAGTTTACTAGGGAATCAGCCCCAGCATTTT
CASSLLGNQPQHF
>TRBJ2-5|few|NA|TRBV13
TGTGCCAGCAGCTTATTCCCGACCGGGGAAGAGACCCAGTACTTC
CASSLFPTGEETQYF
>TRBJ1-2|many|TRBD1|TRBV6-1
TGTGCCAGCAGTAAAGAAGGGACAGGATTTGGCTACACCTTC
CASSKEGTGFGYTF
>TRBJ2-3|many|TRBD1|TRBV27
TGTGCCAGCAAAACCAACGACAGGGGTCCAGATACGCAGTATTTT
CASKTNDRGPDTQYF
>TRBJ2-7|many|NA|TRBV6-6
TGTGCCAGTTCCCGGGTCTACGAGCAGTACTTC
CASSRVYEQYF
>TRBJ2-3|many|TRBD2|TRBV29-1
TGCAGCGTTTCGAGGCGGGGGGCAGATACGCAGTATTTT
CSVSRRGADTQYF
>TRBJ2-2|many|NA|TRBV7-8
TGTGCCAGCAGCCGTTTACGCCTAGTGGTTGGTTCCGGGGAGCTGTTTTTT
CASSRLRLVVGSGELFF
>TRBJ1-1|many|NA|TRBV5-1
TGCGCCAGCAGCTTGGTCCCAGGCAAGACTGAAGCTTTCTTT
CASSLVPGKTEAFF
>TRBJ1-2|many|TRBD1|TRBV25-1
TGTGCCAGCAGTGAACTTGCAGGGGGGGATGGCTACACCTTC
CASSELAGGDGYTF
>TRBJ1-2|many|TRBD1|TRBV20-1
TGCAGTGCTAGGGAGGACAGGGGAGTGGAAGGCTACACCTTC
CSAREDRGVEGYTF
>TRBJ2-5|many|TRBD1|TRBV28
TGTGCCAGCAGTTCTTATTCGGGACAGGGGAAGGGTCGGCAAGAGACCCAGTACTTC
CASSSYSGQGKGRQETQYF
>TRBJ1-1|many|NA|TRBV7-2
TGTGCCAGCAGCTTAGGGCCTCCGAACACTGAAGCTTTCTTT
CASSLGPPNTEAFF
>TRBJ2-7|many|NA|TRBV2
TGTGCCAGCGTGGGGCACGAGCAGTACTTC
CASVGHEQYF
>TRBJ2-3|many|TRBD2|TRBV24-1
TGTGCCATCTCCAGCGGGAGTAGCACAGATACGCAGTATTTT
CAISSGSSTDTQYF
>TRBJ2-3|many|TRBD1|TRBV6-1
TGTGCCAGCAGTCTGGACAGGGCCCTAGCCACAGATACGCAGTATTTT
CASSLDRALATDTQYF
>TRBJ1-2|many|NA|TRBV12-3/TRBV12-4
TGTGCCAGCAGGGGGTTCGAAAACTATGGCTACACCTTC
CASRGFENYGYTF